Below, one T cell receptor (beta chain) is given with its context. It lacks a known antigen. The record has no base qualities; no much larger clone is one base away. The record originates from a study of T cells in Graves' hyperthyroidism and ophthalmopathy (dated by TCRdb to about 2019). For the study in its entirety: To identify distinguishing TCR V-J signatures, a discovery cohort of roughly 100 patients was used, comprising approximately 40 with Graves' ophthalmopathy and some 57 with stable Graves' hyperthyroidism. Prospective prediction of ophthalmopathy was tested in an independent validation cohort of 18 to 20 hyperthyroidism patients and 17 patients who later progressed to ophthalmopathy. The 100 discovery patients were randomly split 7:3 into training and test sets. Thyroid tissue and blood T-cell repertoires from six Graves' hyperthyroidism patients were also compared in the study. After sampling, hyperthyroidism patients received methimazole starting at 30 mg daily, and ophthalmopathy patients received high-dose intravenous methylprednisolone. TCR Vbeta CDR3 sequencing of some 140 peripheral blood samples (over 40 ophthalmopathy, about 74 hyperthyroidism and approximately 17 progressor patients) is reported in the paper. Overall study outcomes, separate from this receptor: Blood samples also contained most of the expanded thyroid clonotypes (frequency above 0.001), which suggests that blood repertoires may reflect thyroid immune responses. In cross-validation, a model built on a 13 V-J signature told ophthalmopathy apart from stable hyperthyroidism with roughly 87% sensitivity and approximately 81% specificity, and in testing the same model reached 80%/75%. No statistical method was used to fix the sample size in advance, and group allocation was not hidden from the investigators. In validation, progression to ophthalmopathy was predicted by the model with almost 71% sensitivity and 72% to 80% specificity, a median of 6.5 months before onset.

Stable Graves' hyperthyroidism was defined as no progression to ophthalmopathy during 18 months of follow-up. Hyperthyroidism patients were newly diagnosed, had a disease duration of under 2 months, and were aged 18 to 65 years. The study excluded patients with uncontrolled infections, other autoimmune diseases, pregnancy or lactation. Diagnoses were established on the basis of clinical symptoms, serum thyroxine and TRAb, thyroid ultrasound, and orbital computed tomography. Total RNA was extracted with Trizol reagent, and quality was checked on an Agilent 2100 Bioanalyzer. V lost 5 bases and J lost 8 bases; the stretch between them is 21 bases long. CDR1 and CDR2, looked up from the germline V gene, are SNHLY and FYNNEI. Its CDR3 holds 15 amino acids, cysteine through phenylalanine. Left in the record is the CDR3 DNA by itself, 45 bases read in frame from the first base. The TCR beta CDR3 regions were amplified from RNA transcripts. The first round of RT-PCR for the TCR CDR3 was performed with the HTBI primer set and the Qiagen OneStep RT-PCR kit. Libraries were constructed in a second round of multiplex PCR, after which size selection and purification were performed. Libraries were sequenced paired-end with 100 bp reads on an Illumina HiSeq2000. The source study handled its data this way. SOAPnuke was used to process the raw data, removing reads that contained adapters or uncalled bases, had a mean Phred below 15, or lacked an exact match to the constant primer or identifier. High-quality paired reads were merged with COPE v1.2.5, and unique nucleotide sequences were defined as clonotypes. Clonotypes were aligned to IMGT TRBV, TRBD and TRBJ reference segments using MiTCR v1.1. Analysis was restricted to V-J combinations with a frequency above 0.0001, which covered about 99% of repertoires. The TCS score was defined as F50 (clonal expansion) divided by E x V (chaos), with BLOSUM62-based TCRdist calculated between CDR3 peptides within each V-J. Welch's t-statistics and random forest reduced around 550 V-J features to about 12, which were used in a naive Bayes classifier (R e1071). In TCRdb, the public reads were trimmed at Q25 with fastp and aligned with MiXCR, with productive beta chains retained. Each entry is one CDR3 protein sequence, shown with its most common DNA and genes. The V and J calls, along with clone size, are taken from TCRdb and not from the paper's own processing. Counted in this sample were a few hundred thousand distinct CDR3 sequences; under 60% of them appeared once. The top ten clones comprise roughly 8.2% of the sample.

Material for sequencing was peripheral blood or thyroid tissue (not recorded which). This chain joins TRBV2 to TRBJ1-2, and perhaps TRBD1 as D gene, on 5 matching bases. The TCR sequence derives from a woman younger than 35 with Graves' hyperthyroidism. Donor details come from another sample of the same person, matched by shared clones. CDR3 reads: CASSLAPGGVSGYTF. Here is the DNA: TGTGCCAGCAGTTTAGCGCCCGGGGGGGTCAGCGGCTACACCTTC. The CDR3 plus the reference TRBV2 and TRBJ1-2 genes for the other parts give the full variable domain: EPEVTQTPSHQVTQMGQEVILRCVPISNHLYFYWYRQILGQKVEFLVSFYNNEISEKSEIFDDQFSVERPDGSNFTLKIRSTKLEDSAMYFCASSLAPGGVSGYTFGSGTRLTVV.